This T cell receptor beta chain was identified in a study of spatial heterogeneity in lung cancer. Study as a whole: The study consistently detected more beta-chain than alpha-chain sequences.

There are many counts of this clonotype. Its matching antigen is unknown. Each TCR cDNA molecule bore a unique molecular identifier. From the 5' RACE reads, TCRdb called clonotypes with MiXCR, one entry per CDR3 protein. This sample has about 8,100 distinct CDR3 sequences, with around 5.4% found just once. Time point given: sample taken at primary tumor resection. Between the trimmed V and J ends, which lost 3 bases and 2 bases, there was a span of 11 bases. Germline lookup yields CDR1 SNHLY and CDR2 FYNNEI. This CDR3 is built from 15 residues. Findings of the study overall: Among tumor T cells, estimated coverage was roughly 7% for alpha chains and roughly 13% for beta chains. It was found that expanded intratumoral alpha and beta TCR counts tracked tumor mutation counts.

The clonotype comes from a male donor with early-stage non-small cell lung cancer. This chain joins TRBV2 and TRBJ1-5; no clear D. The source material was lung tumor tissue, sampled at surgery. DNA of the CDR3: TGTGCCAGCAGTGATGTTGTCTCTGGCAATCAGCCCCAGCATTTT. It codes for CASSDVVSGNQPQHF.